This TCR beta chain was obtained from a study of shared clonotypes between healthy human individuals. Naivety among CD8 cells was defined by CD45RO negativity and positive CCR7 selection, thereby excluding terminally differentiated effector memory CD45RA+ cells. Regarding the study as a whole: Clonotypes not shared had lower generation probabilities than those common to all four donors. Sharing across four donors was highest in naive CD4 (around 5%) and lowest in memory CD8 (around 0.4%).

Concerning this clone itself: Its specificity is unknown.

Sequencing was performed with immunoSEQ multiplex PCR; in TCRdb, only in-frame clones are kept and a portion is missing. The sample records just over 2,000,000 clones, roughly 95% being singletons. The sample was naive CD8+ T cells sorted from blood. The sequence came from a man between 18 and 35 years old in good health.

In DNA form, the CDR3 reads TGCGCCAGCAGCCCAAACCGGGACATTTACGAGCAGTACTTC. Translating it yields CASSPNRDIYEQYF. The chain is built from TRBV4-3 and TRBJ2-7; possible D gene TRBD1, 6 bases. This CDR3 comprises 14 residues. Germline assignment: CDR1 LGHNA and CDR2 YSLEER. V was pared by 4 bases and J by 4 bases, with 14 bases between.